This T cell receptor beta chain was captured by sequencing in a study of regulatory T cells in long-lasting Graves disease. Germline V lookup: CDR1 SEHNR, CDR2 FQNEAQ (reference sequence). The CDR3 spans 17 residues. Trimming removed 3 bases from V and 4 bases from J, with 18 bases in between. Libraries of TCR beta came from iRepertoire HTBI primers plus Arm-PCR of CDR3 regions. TCRdb re-called the multiplex PCR reads through MiXCR, storing one row per CDR3 protein. The sample gives some 330,000 distinct CDR3 sequences, roughly 25% of which show up once; 25% to 30% is in the top ten. This clonotype occurred a few times. Its antigen is currently unknown. The time point was: persistent/refractory GD, antithyroid drugs over 5 years with positive TRAb. Preparation of the TCR library used RNA extracted from PBMCs. The authors drew roughly 8.1 milliliters of peripheral blood into EDTA tubes. Whole-study findings and limits: With some 2,700 shared public clonotypes, persistent patients exceeded new patients, who shared over 950.

The specimen comprised peripheral blood mononuclear cells (PBMCs), sampled when the disease was refractory, from a patient treated with antithyroid drugs. This TCR was recovered from a woman between 35 and 50 years old with Graves disease. The chain couples TRBV7-9 to TRBJ1-4, with D uncertain. The DNA of the CDR3 is TGTGCCAGCAGCTTTTCCGTCGCGGGCCCGGTTAATGAAAAACTGTTTTTT. Residues: CASSFSVAGPVNEKLFF.